This T cell receptor beta chain was recovered during a study of blood T cells in healthy people across ages. General observations from the study: Estimated diversity that came from one million T cells was considered an underestimate.

About this clonotype: No antigen is known for it.

This CDR3 is 14 amino acids long. V was clipped by 5 bases and J by 6 bases; unmatched bases: 8. The V gene's germline CDR1 is SEHNR and CDR2 FQNEAQ (reference sequence). Through a sample-barcoded 5' primer and a J-beta primer mix, a second PCR was run for about 7 to 12 cycles. TCRdb reprocessed the 5' RACE reads with MiXCR, giving one entry per CDR3 protein. There are around 500,000 distinct CDR3 sequences in the sample; around 27% occur only once, and 3.6% lies in the top ten. A further study also used this sample, focusing on T cells of mothers and their children. According to that study: Three healthy Caucasian mothers, along with their six children, were the donors. Overlap in related mother-child pairs always slightly exceeded unrelated pairs, never significantly. No clone of persistent microchimeric T cells was detected.

The sequenced sample was blood. The sequence was obtained from a boy aged 2-15 years in good health. The J gene is TRBJ1-2, the V gene TRBV7-9, with 8 positions matching TRBD1. In DNA, the CDR3 is TGTGCCAGCAGCCCTGGACAGGGTCGGCATGGCTACACCTTC. It yields the protein CASSPGQGRHGYTF.